This T cell receptor (beta chain) appears in the sequencing data of a study of blood T cell repertoires in COVID-19. Study context: COVID-19 samples collected from the United States, Italy and Spain covered acute and convalescent phases.

Clones were read by immunoSEQ multiplex PCR, and TCRdb kept only the in-frame ones, dropping some. The sample has fewer than 350,000 clones, 81% seen once. The specimen was peripheral blood. The sequence was collected from a woman aged 60-75 years with active or convalescent COVID-19.

The CDR3 is CASSFGDRAAGDEAFF. Here the CDR3 DNA reads TGTGCCAGTAGTTTTGGAGACAGGGCGGCGGGTGATGAAGCTTTCTTT. The rearrangement uses TRBV19 and TRBJ1-1, with 7 bases matching TRBD1. Trimming at V came to 5 bases and at J to 7 bases, leaving 16 bases not matched to a gene. Germline CDR1 and CDR2: LNHDA and SQIVND (reference sequence). The CDR3 sequence is 16 residues long.